One and the same sample provided the 19 T cell receptor beta chains below, sequenced in a study of healthy donors' naive CD4 and CD8 T cells. Starting from roughly 0.45 ug of total RNA, TCR libraries were made with linear amplification. TCRdb re-derived calls from the reads in MiXCR, one entry per CDR3 protein. The profile shows approximately 180,000 distinct CDR3 sequences, over 60% of them singletons. Sequenced material: naive CD4+ and CD8+ T cells sorted from blood, pooled from several donors. These receptors were collected from a pool of human donors in good health; the sample pools cells from several healthy donors.

The chain combines TRBV29-1 with TRBJ1-2; a possible D gene is TRBD1 (5 bases). This CDR3 is built from 14 residues. Germline V gene lookup returns CDR1 SQVTM and CDR2 ANQGSEA. Trimming shortened V by 7 bases and J by 0 bases, and 15 bases separated the two germline ends. The CDR3 loop reads CSAREQETNYGYTF. In DNA, the CDR3 is TGCAGCGCCCGGGAACAGGAGACTAACTATGGCTACACCTTC.

This clonotype has only a few counts. The chain links TRBV5-4 to TRBJ2-1; 8 bases map to TRBD1. With 0 bases clipped from V and 4 bases from J, the junction kept 3 bases outside the gene matches. Germline CDR1 is SGHNT and CDR2 is YYREEE (reference sequence). CDR3 length: 15 amino acids. The CDR3 nucleotides read TGTGCCAGCAGCTTGGAGGACAGGGAGTACAATGAGCAGTTCTTC. Its protein product is CASSLEDREYNEQFF.

This clonotype was found a few times. The chain is built from TRBV7-9 and TRBJ2-3; 13 bases match TRBD2. This CDR3 spans 15 amino acids. Germline CDR1 and CDR2: SEHNR and FQNEAQ (reference sequence). The ends lost 6 bases at V and 6 bases at J; junction bases unmatched: 6. Here the CDR3 DNA reads TGTGCCAGCAGTGGACTAGCGGGAGAGGGCGATACGCAGTATTTT. Translated: CASSGLAGEGDTQYF. The variable domain in full, completed from reference TRBV7-9 and TRBJ2-3, reads DTGVSQNPRHKITKRGQNVTFRCDPISEHNRLYWYRQTLGQGPEFLTYFQNEAQLEKSRLLSDRFSAERPKGSFSTLEIQRTEQGDSAMYLCASSGLAGEGDTQYFGPGTRLTVL.

The chain uses TRBV12-3 or TRBV12-4 and TRBJ1-5; tentative D call: TRBD1 (5 bases). CDR3 length: 15 residues. Trimming stripped 6 bases from V and 3 bases from J, with 15 bases between. The CDR3 loop is CASSPGRPLNQPQHF. CDR3 DNA: TGTGCCAGCAGCCCGGGACGGCCGCTCAATCAGCCCCAGCATTTT.

CDR3 in DNA: TGTGCCAGCCGGGACAGAAGCTCCTACGAGCAGTACTTC. Protein sequence: CASRDRSSYEQYF. This chain joins TRBV6-6 and TRBJ2-7; the match to TRBD1 covers 7 bases. The CDR3 contains 13 residues. V lost 8 bases to trimming and J lost 0 bases; unmatched junction nucleotides: 4. Per the germline V gene, CDR1 is MNHNY and CDR2 is SVGAGI (reference sequence).

The chain recombines TRBV11-2 with TRBJ2-1, with TRBD1 identical over 12 bases. Trimming at V came to 6 bases and at J to 1 base, leaving 7 bases not matched to a gene. CDR3 length: 17 amino acids. Germline CDR1 and CDR2: SGHAT and FQNNGV. The CDR3 region has the DNA TGTGCCAGCAGACTGGGACAGGGGGCAGGTTCCTACAATGAGCAGTTCTTC. This gives the protein CASRLGQGAGSYNEQFF.

The rearrangement links TRBV29-1 to TRBJ1-5, with a possible D match to TRBD1 (6 bases). The CDR3 covers 14 residues. Trimming left V 5 bases short and J 1 base short, with 12 bases between. The germline V gene encodes CDR1 SQVTM and CDR2 ANQGSEA. CDR3 DNA sequence: TGCAGCGTTACACAGGGTTTCAGCAATCAGCCCCAGCATTTT. It encodes CSVTQGFSNQPQHF.

This clonotype was seen a handful of times. V and J are TRBV29-1 and TRBJ2-7; D is unclear. In germline, CDR1 is SQVTM, CDR2 ANQGSEA. The CDR3 runs 12 residues. V gave up 3 bases and J gave up 2 bases, with 8 bases separating them. The CDR3 loop reads CSVDKGTYEQYF. The CDR3 DNA reads TGCAGCGTTGATAAGGGAACCTACGAGCAGTACTTC.

CDR3 sequence: CASSPPLGVGLDNEQFF. The CDR3 bases are TGTGCCAGCAGCCCACCCCTGGGGGTGGGCCTGGACAATGAGCAGTTCTTC. The chain has TRBV7-9 and TRBJ2-1; D is perhaps TRBD1 or TRBD2 (5 bases each). Germline CDR1 SEHNR, CDR2 FQNEAQ (reference sequence). Trimming left V 5 bases short and J 5 bases short, with 22 bases between. There are 17 residues in the CDR3. Full variable domain (remainder filled in from reference TRBV7-9 and TRBJ2-1): DTGVSQNPRHKITKRGQNVTFRCDPISEHNRLYWYRQTLGQGPEFLTYFQNEAQLEKSRLLSDRFSAERPKGSFSTLEIQRTEQGDSAMYLCASSPPLGVGLDNEQFFGPGTRLTVL.

With regard to this clonotype: A read error may account for a junction end that differs from germline. J is TRBJ2-7 and V is TRBV29-1; maybe TRBD2 (5 bases). Per germline, CDR1 SQVTM and CDR2 ANQGSEA. The CDR3 is 10 residues long. The CDR3 protein is CSVGGKEQYF. The CDR3 nucleotides are TGCAGTGTTGGAGGAAAGGAGCAGTACTTC.

The rearrangement joins TRBV29-1 to TRBJ2-3; D call uncertain. The CDR3 length is 13 residues. The V end was cut by 6 bases, the J end by 0 bases, with 10 bases between. Germline V gene sequence: CDR1 SQVTM, CDR2 ANQGSEA. The CDR3 DNA is TGCAGCGTCAACTCGTATAGCACAGATACGCAGTATTTT. Protein sequence: CSVNSYSTDTQYF.

A few counts support this clonotype. The gene calls are TRBV19 and TRBJ1-1, with TRBD1 identical over 10 bases. The CDR3 contains 15 residues. V lost 5 bases, J lost 4 bases, and 7 bases stayed unmatched. The germline V gene has CDR1 LNHDA and CDR2 SQIVND (reference sequence). The CDR3 bases are TGTGCCAGTAGTCTTGACAGGGGGCCGAGCACTGAAGCTTTCTTT. This sequence encodes CASSLDRGPSTEAFF.

This chain connects TRBV19 to TRBJ2-5; 8 bases map to TRBD2. The CDR3 consists of 17 residues. V was pared by 4 bases and J by 5 bases, with 15 bases of the junction left unmatched. Looked up from germline, CDR1 is LNHDA and CDR2 is SQIVND (reference sequence). CDR3: CASSTDRLLAESETQYF. The CDR3 DNA follows: TGTGCCAGTAGTACCGATCGCTTACTAGCGGAGTCGGAGACCCAGTACTTC. The full variable domain, rest sourced from reference TRBV19 and TRBJ2-5, is DGGITQSPKYLFRKEGQNVTLSCEQNLNHDAMYWYRQDPGQGLRLIYYSQIVNDFQKGDIAEGYSVSREKKESFPLTVTSAQKNPTAFYLCASSTDRLLAESETQYFGPGTRLLVL.

V usage is TRBV11-2 and J usage is TRBJ2-4, with TRBD1 matching 9 bases. The CDR3 runs 16 residues. The V gene end was trimmed by 2 bases and the J gene end by 5 bases; junction bases not matched to a gene: 7. The germline gives CDR1 SGHAT, CDR2 FQNNGV. CDR3 region: CASSLSLGQGQNIQYF. In nucleotides, the CDR3 is TGTGCCAGCAGCTTATCGTTGGGACAGGGCCAAAACATTCAGTACTTC.

The chain uses TRBV29-1 and TRBJ2-5; D may be TRBD2 (5 bases). This CDR3 is 12 amino acids long. Germline V gives CDR1 SQVTM, CDR2 ANQGSEA. V was cut by 5 bases and J by 1 base, with 8 bases left in between. CDR3: CSVSGSQETQYF. CDR3 bases: TGCAGCGTTTCGGGGTCCCAAGAGACCCAGTACTTC.

This clonotype has a single count. V and J are TRBV6-6 and TRBJ2-6; tentatively, D is TRBD2 (5 bases). Germline loops: CDR1 MNHNY, CDR2 SVGAGI (reference sequence). The CDR3 sequence is 15 residues long. V shed 5 bases and J shed 2 bases, with 10 bases lying between them. CDR3 sequence: CASSEGWTGANVLTF. CDR3 DNA: TGTGCCAGCAGTGAGGGATGGACTGGGGCCAACGTCCTGACTTTC.

Only a few counts were recorded for this clonotype. The chain has TRBV13 and TRBJ2-7; D is possibly TRBD1 (6 bases). Germline V gives CDR1 PRHDT, CDR2 FYEKMQ (reference sequence). This CDR3 region has 15 residues. V was pared by 5 bases and J by 2 bases, with 16 bases between. This chain's CDR3 is CASSPPRDIPYEQYF. In nucleotides, the CDR3 is TGTGCCAGCAGCCCGCCCCGGGACATCCCCTACGAGCAGTACTTC.

The rearrangement joins TRBV5-6 to TRBJ2-7; D call uncertain. Germline CDR1 reads SGHDT; CDR2 reads YYEEEE. V gave up 0 bases and J gave up 12 bases, with 16 bases separating them. This CDR3 has 13 amino acids. CDR3 DNA sequence: TGTGCCAGCAGCTTGGATCCTGACTCCGTTAGGTACTTC. This translates into CASSLDPDSVRYF.

This clonotype was counted between two and nine times. The chain has TRBV19 and TRBJ2-7; tentative D call: TRBD1 (6 bases). This CDR3 is 15 amino acids long. CDR1 and CDR2 (germline): LNHDA, SQIVND (reference sequence). Trimming took 3 bases from V and 0 from J, leaving 12 bases between them. The CDR3: CASSISTGSSYEQYF. CDR3 nucleotides: TGTGCCAGTAGTATTTCTACAGGGTCCTCCTACGAGCAGTACTTC. Full variable domain (missing parts from reference TRBV19 and TRBJ2-7): DGGITQSPKYLFRKEGQNVTLSCEQNLNHDAMYWYRQDPGQGLRLIYYSQIVNDFQKGDIAEGYSVSREKKESFPLTVTSAQKNPTAFYLCASSISTGSSYEQYFGPGTRLTVT.